Listed below are T cell receptor beta chains from one sample, sequenced in a study of post-analysis software for immune sequencing data. One entry per CDR3 protein, called by TCRdb with MiXCR from the PCR reads. The data contain about 570,000 distinct CDR3 sequences, around a third of them seen just once; the ten biggest clones take up approximately 6%. Sequences were obtained from blood. The receptors derive from a girl between 2 and 17 years old with multiple sclerosis. The CDR3 runs from the conserved cysteine through the conserved F or W. The order of the fields is V gene, clone size, D gene, J gene, CDR3 protein, CDR3 DNA. D genes are given only for firm matches. Rows may omit the clone size; those that give it use once, few, many or a size class.

>TRBV7-8|few|-|TRBJ1-1
CASSLGEGGPNTEAFF
TGTGCCAGCAGCTTGGGGGAGGGAGGGCCAAACACTGAAGCTTTCTTT
>TRBV12-3/TRBV12-4|-|-|TRBJ1-1
CASSPLRNTEAFF
TGTGCCAGCAGCCCCCTAAGGAACACTGAAGCTTTCTTT
>TRBV5-1|-|-|TRBJ2-4
CASSSSNPRTNIQYF
TGCGCCAGCAGCTCTAGTAACCCAAGAACAAACATTCAGTACTTC
>TRBV28|-|-|TRBJ2-7
CASSTAGFRYERYF
TGTGCCAGCAGTACTGCGGGGTTCCGGTACGAGCGGTACTTC
>TRBV5-1|-|-|TRBJ2-5
CASSFRQSQETQYF
TGCGCCAGCAGCTTCAGACAGTCCCAAGAGACCCAGTACTTC
>TRBV10-3|-|-|TRBJ1-2
CAISESMAGRAYGHTF
TGTGCCATCAGTGAGTCGATGGCAGGGAGGGCCTATGGCCACACCTTC
>TRBV15|few|-|TRBJ2-3
CATSRGLATDTQYF
TGTGCCACCAGCAGAGGGCTAGCTACAGATACGCAGTATTTT
>TRBV6-1|-|-|TRBJ2-1
CASSDGQSYNEQFF
TGTGCCAGCAGTGACGGACAGTCCTACAATGAGCAGTTCTTC
>TRBV9|once|TRBD1|TRBJ1-1
CASSVGQGARNTEAFF
TGTGCCAGCAGCGTAGGCCAGGGGGCCAGGAACACTGAAGCTTTCTTT
>TRBV20-1|few|-|TRBJ1-2
CSAPEGGTAPSGGYTF
TGCAGTGCTCCAGAGGGGGGGACGGCCCCAAGTGGCGGCTACACCTTC
>TRBV12-3/TRBV12-4|many|-|TRBJ2-7
CASSPGAYEQYF
TGCGCCAGCAGCCCGGGGGCCTACGAGCAGTACTTC
>TRBV5-1|-|-|TRBJ1-1
CASSWGQGRSEAFF
TGCGCCAGCAGCTGGGGGCAGGGGCGATCTGAAGCTTTCTTT
>TRBV11-1|-|-|TRBJ1-1
CASSLGDSLNTEAFF
TGTGCCAGCAGCTTGGGGGATTCCTTGAACACTGAAGCTTTCTTT
>TRBV5-1|-|-|TRBJ2-1
CASSRAAYNEQFF
TGCGCCAGCAGCAGGGCGGCTTACAATGAGCAGTTCTTC
>TRBV27|-|-|TRBJ1-2
CASSLLQGPTLHGYTF
TGTGCCAGCAGTTTACTCCAGGGACCAACCCTCCATGGCTACACCTTC
>TRBV7-9|-|-|TRBJ1-2
CASSFGSGPANYGYTF
TGTGCCAGCAGCTTTGGTAGCGGGCCCGCTAACTATGGCTACACCTTC
>TRBV20-1|few|TRBD1|TRBJ2-5
CSATGAQETQYF
TGCAGTGCCACAGGGGCCCAAGAGACCCAGTACTTC
>TRBV6-5|few|TRBD1|TRBJ1-2
CASSWGTANYGYTF
TGTGCCAGCAGTTGGGGGACAGCTAACTATGGCTACACCTTC
>TRBV6-6|-|-|TRBJ1-4
CAISPGVNEKLFF
TGTGCCATCAGTCCCGGCGTTAATGAAAAACTGTTTTTT
>TRBV5-1|-|TRBD1|TRBJ2-5
CASSLSDRFTVETQYF
TGCGCCAGCAGCTTGTCGGACAGGTTCACGGTGGAGACCCAGTACTTC
>TRBV5-1|few|TRBD2|TRBJ2-1
CASSLAPPSGAAGEQFF
TGCGCCAGCAGCTTGGCCCCCCCAAGCGGGGCAGCCGGTGAGCAGTTCTTC
>TRBV15|few|-|TRBJ1-2
CATSGTGTPVYGYTF
TGTGCCACCAGCGGAACCGGGACACCAGTTTATGGCTACACCTTC
>TRBV6-2/TRBV6-3|-|-|TRBJ1-6
CASSYGDGSSYNSPLHF
TGTGCCAGCAGTTACGGGGACGGAAGCTCCTATAATTCACCCCTCCACTTT
>TRBV10-2|-|-|TRBJ2-5
CASSATGRKETQYF
TGCGCCAGCAGTGCGACGGGGCGGAAAGAGACCCAGTACTTC
>TRBV21-1|-|-|TRBJ2-4
CASSGRVLAKNIQYF
TGTGCCAGCAGCGGAAGGGTATTGGCCAAAAACATTCAGTACTTC
>TRBV5-1|-|TRBD1|TRBJ2-5
CASSTDGTVQETQYF
TGCGCCAGCAGCACGGATGGGACAGTACAAGAGACCCAGTACTTC
>TRBV6-1|-|-|TRBJ2-7
CASSEVWTVNYEQYF
TGTGCCAGCAGTGAAGTGTGGACGGTCAACTACGAGCAGTACTTC